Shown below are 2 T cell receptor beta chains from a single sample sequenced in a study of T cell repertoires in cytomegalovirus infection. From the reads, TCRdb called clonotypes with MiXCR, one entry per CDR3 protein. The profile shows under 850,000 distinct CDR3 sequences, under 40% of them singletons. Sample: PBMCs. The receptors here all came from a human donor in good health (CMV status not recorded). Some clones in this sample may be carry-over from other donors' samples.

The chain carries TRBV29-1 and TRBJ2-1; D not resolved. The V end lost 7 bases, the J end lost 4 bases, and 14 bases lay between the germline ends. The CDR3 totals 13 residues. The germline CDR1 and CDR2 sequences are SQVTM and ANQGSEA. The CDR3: CSANTGVYNEQFF. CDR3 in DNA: TGCAGCGCCAACACTGGCGTTTACAATGAGCAGTTCTTC.

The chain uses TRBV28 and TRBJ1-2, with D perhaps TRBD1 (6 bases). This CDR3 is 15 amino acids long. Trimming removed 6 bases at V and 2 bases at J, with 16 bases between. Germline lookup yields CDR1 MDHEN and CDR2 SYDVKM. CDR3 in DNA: TGTGCCAGCAGATCTGCCGGGACACTGAACTATGGCTACACCTTC. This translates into CASRSAGTLNYGYTF.